These T cell receptor beta chains were read from a single sample in a study of beta chain features in type 1 diabetes. The data were produced by immunoSEQ multiplex PCR, yet TCRdb's version contains in-frame clones alone and is incomplete. Among 140,000 or so clones, 8.5% to 12% were seen once, and the ten largest hold approximately 1.3%. Sequencing was performed on naive CD4+ T cells from blood. The receptors here all came from a man in his late teens or twenties in good health. Both conserved end residues are part of each CDR3. The order of the fields is V gene, J gene, D gene, clone size, CDR3 protein, CDR3 DNA. D genes are given only for firm matches. Not all rows give a size; the values are once, few, many and, for expanded clones, a class.

>TRBV4-3|TRBJ1-2|TRBD1|few
CASSQAPRTGDYGYTF
TGCGCCAGCAGCCAAGCCCCCCGGACAGGAGACTATGGCTACACCTTC
>TRBV11-2|TRBJ2-5|.|few
CASSLVGGGETQYF
TGTGCCAGCAGCTTAGTAGGGGGTGGGGAGACCCAGTACTTC
>TRBV19|TRBJ1-2|.|.
CASSIETAYGYTF
TGTGCCAGTAGTATCGAGACAGCCTATGGCTACACCTTC
>TRBV28|TRBJ1-6|TRBD1|.
CASSHRDSGSPLHF
TGTGCCAGCAGCCACCGGGACAGTGGTTCACCCCTCCACTTT
>TRBV11-3|TRBJ2-1|TRBD2|.
CASSLGLAGAGEQFF
TGTGCCAGCAGCTTAGGTCTAGCGGGGGCCGGGGAGCAGTTCTTC
>TRBV7-2|TRBJ2-7|.|few
CASSSDGGFGFYEQYF
TGTGCCAGCAGCTCGGACGGGGGATTCGGGTTTTACGAGCAGTACTTC
>TRBV7-2|TRBJ1-2|TRBD1|.
CASRITGGAGGYTF
TGTGCCAGCAGGATTACAGGGGGCGCGGGTGGCTACACCTTC
>TRBV19|TRBJ2-7|TRBD2|few
CASSTYASGETPYEQYF
TGTGCCAGTAGTACTTACGCTAGCGGGGAGACCCCCTACGAGCAGTACTTC
>TRBV28|TRBJ1-2|.|many
CASRSSRQSYGYTF
TGTGCCAGCAGATCATCTCGACAGAGCTATGGCTACACCTTC
>TRBV9|TRBJ2-2|.|.
CASSVGEGRWELFF
TGTGCCAGCAGCGTAGGAGAGGGGAGGTGGGAGCTGTTTTTT
>TRBV6-1|TRBJ2-7|.|few
CASISGRTYEQYF
TGTGCCAGCATCAGCGGCAGAACCTACGAGCAGTACTTC